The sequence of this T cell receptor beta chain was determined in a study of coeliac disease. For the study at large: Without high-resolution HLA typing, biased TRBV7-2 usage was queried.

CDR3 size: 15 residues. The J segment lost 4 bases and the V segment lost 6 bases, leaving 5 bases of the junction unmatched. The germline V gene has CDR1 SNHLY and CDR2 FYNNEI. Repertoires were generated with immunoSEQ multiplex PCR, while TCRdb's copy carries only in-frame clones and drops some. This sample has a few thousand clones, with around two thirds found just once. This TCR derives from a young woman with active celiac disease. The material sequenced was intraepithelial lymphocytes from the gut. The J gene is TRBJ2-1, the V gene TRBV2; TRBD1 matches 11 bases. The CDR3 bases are TGTGCCAGCAGCGGGACAGGGGGGGCGTACAATGAGCAGTTCTTC. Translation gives CASSGTGGAYNEQFF. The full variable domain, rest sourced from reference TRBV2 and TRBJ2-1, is EPEVTQTPSHQVTQMGQEVILRCVPISNHLYFYWYRQILGQKVEFLVSFYNNEISEKSEIFDDQFSVERPDGSNFTLKIRSTKLEDSAMYFCASSGTGGAYNEQFFGPGTRLTVL.